A few counts support the clone carrying this T cell receptor (beta chain). Its antigen is unidentified. Isolated RNA was reverse transcribed in full, so expressed TCRB transcripts were sequenced. Some clones are missing from TCRdb's copy, which holds only in-frame ones; the method was immunoSEQ multiplex PCR. This repertoire shows about 230,000 clones, around 15% found once; its top ten account for 0.085%. This record belongs to a study of beta chain features in type 1 diabetes. Study-level points and caveats: In all four CD4+ subsets, TCRB CDR3 length was significantly, moderately reduced in type 1 diabetes.

The clonotype comes from a man aged 25 to 45 with type 1 diabetes. The sample consisted of naive CD4+ T cells from blood.

CDR3 in amino acids: CASSIERNTEAFF. CDR3 coding DNA: TGTGCCAGCAGCATCGAAAGAAACACTGAAGCTTTCTTT. The chain is built from TRBV28 and TRBJ1-1; D not certain. CDR1 is MDHEN, CDR2 SYDVKM, per germline. The CDR3 covers 13 residues. Trimming shortened V by 6 bases and J by 2 bases, and 10 bases separated the two germline ends.